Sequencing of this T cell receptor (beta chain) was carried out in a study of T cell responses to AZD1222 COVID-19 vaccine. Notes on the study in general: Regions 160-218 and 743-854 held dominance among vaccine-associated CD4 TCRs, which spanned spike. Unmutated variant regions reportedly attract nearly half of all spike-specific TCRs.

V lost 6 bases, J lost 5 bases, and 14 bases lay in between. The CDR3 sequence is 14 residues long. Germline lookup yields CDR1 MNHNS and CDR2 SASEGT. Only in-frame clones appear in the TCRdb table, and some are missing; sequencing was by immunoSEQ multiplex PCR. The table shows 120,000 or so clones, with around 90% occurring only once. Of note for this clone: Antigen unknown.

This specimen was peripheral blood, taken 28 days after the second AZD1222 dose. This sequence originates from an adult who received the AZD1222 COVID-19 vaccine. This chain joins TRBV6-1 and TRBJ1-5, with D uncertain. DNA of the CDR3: TGTGCCAGCAGCTTACCCGGGGTCGATCAGCCCCAGCATTTT. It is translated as CASSLPGVDQPQHF.